This T cell receptor beta chain was captured by sequencing in a study of blood T cell repertoires in COVID-19. The table came from immunoSEQ multiplex PCR; TCRdb's copy has only in-frame clones and leaves some out. The sample lists 300,000 or so clones, more than 75% occurring once. CDR1 is SGDLS, CDR2 YYNGEE, per germline. There are 16 residues in the CDR3. V lost 3 bases to trimming and J lost 0 bases; unmatched junction nucleotides: 8. The sequence derives from a man aged 55 to 70 who had recovered from COVID-19. The specimen was PBMCs or T cells enriched from blood (not recorded which). This chain uses TRBV9 with TRBJ1-2, with 7 bases lining up with TRBD1. CDR3 loop: CASSAQTGVPNYGYTF. CDR3 DNA sequence: TGTGCCAGCAGCGCCCAAACAGGGGTACCTAACTATGGCTACACCTTC.